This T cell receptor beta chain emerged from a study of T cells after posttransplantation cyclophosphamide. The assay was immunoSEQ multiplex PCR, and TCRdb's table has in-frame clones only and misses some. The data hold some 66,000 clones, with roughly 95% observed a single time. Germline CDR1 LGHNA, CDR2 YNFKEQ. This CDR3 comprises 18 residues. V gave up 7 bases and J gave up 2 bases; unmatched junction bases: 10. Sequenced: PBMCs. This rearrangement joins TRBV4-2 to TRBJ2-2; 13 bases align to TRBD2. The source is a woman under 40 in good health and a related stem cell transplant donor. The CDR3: CASTSGLAGAVNTGELFF. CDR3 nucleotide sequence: TGTGCCAGCACCAGCGGACTAGCGGGGGCCGTAAACACCGGGGAGCTGTTTTTT.